This passage covers 18 T cell receptor beta chains from one sample sequenced in a study of blood T cell repertoires in COVID-19. Generated by immunoSEQ multiplex PCR, the TCRdb table keeps only in-frame clones and is missing some. The table lists about 370,000 clones, 80% to 95% of them singletons, with more than 0.85% in the top ten. Sequencing input: PBMCs or T cells enriched from blood (not recorded which). These receptors originate from a woman aged 35 to 49 who had been exposed to COVID-19.

The count of this clone is one. The V call is TRBV5-5, the J call TRBJ1-5; D uncertain. The CDR3 consists of 14 residues. V was pared by 2 bases and J by 0 bases, with 6 bases between. CDR1 and CDR2 from the germline V gene are SGHKS and YYEKEE (reference sequence). The CDR3 sequence is CASSFLNSNQPQHF. CDR3 DNA: TGTGCCAGCAGCTTTTTAAATAGCAATCAGCCCCAGCATTTT. Based on the CDR3 plus reference TRBV5-5 and TRBJ1-5, the full variable domain is DAGVTQSPTHLIKTRGQQVTLRCSPISGHKSVSWYQQVLGQGPQFIFQYYEKEERGRGNFPDRFSARQFPNYSSELNVNALLLGDSALYLCASSFLNSNQPQHFGDGTRLSIL.

The J gene is TRBJ1-2, the V gene TRBV3-1 (or the pseudogene TRBV3-2); 7 bases are a match to TRBD1. The ends lost 4 bases at V and 2 bases at J; junction bases unmatched: 1. Germline lookup yields CDR1 LGHDT and CDR2 YNNKEL (reference sequence). The CDR3 spans 13 residues. CDR3 amino acids: CASSPGQNYGYTF. The CDR3 nucleotides read TGTGCCAGCAGCCCGGGACAGAACTATGGCTACACCTTC.

This chain links TRBV7-6 with TRBJ2-1; 10 bases map to TRBD2. The CDR3 is made up of 15 amino acids. With V trimmed by 2 bases and J by 7 bases, 5 bases remained unmatched. CDR1 is SGHVS, CDR2 FNYEAQ, per germline. CDR3 DNA: TGTGCCAGCAGCTTATTCGCTAGCGGGAGTAATGAGCAGTTCTTC. Its translation: CASSLFASGSNEQFF.

The CDR3 nucleotides read TGTGCCAGCAGCAGGGACTGGGAGGACGAGCAGTACTTC. Its protein product is CASSRDWEDEQYF. The chain uses TRBV12-3 or TRBV12-4 and TRBJ2-7; D is possibly TRBD2 (6 bases). Trimming removed 6 bases at V and 5 bases at J, with 14 bases between. This CDR3 has 13 residues.

This chain's CDR3 is CASSPTGFYEQYF. CDR3 nucleotide sequence: TGTGCCAGTAGTCCTACAGGGTTCTACGAGCAGTACTTC. The V and J genes are TRBV19 and TRBJ2-7; D may be TRBD1 (6 bases). The CDR3 covers 13 residues. Per the germline V gene, CDR1 is LNHDA and CDR2 is SQIVND (reference sequence). V lost 5 bases and J lost 3, with 11 bases in between.

The chain uses TRBV4-2 and TRBJ1-2; 9 bases match TRBD1. This CDR3 contains 16 residues. The V and J ends lost 0 bases and 2 bases, in that order; junction bases with no gene match: 4. From germline, CDR1 is LGHNA and CDR2 YNFKEQ. The CDR3 DNA sequence: TGTGCCAGCAGCCAAGATCGGGGACAGGGCAACTATGGCTACACCTTC. Translated: CASSQDRGQGNYGYTF.

This chain links TRBV11-2 with TRBJ2-7; D is undetermined. The germline V gene has CDR1 SGHAT and CDR2 FQNNGV. V lost 4 bases, J lost 7 bases, and 14 bases lay in between. This CDR3 is 13 amino acids long. DNA for the CDR3: TGTGCCAGCAGCTCAAACAACCCCCTGGAGCAGTACTTC. Amino acid sequence: CASSSNNPLEQYF.

The V gene is TRBV3-1 (or the pseudogene TRBV3-2), the J gene TRBJ1-2, with D tentatively TRBD1 (5 bases). Germline CDR1 and CDR2: LGHDT and YNNKEL (reference sequence). V lost 0 bases, J lost 4 bases, and 15 bases lay in between. This CDR3 has 16 residues. In nucleotides, the CDR3 is TGTGCCAGCAGCCAAGACCCGCAATATAGGGGCTATGGCTACACCTTC. It is translated as CASSQDPQYRGYGYTF.

V gene TRBV30 combines with J gene TRBJ2-3; 14 bases match TRBD2. The ends lost 5 bases at V and 8 bases at J; junction bases unmatched: 15. Germline V gene sequence: CDR1 GTSNPN, CDR2 SVGIG (reference sequence). This CDR3 spans 17 amino acids. CDR3 amino acids: CAWVPGLAGALGLTQYF. CDR3 sequence (DNA): TGTGCCTGGGTTCCGGGACTAGCGGGGGCTTTGGGGCTTACGCAGTATTTT.

The rearrangement joins TRBV27 to TRBJ1-2, with D unclear. The CDR3 loop spans 14 amino acids. Between the trimmed V and J ends, which lost 4 bases and 0 bases, there was a span of 9 bases. CDR1 and CDR2 from the germline V gene are MNHEY and SMNVEV (reference sequence). CDR3 amino acids: CASSSWSANYGYTF. The CDR3 DNA follows: TGTGCCAGCAGTTCTTGGTCAGCTAACTATGGCTACACCTTC.

The rearrangement uses TRBV29-1 and TRBJ2-1; no definite D call. Germline V CDR1 and CDR2: SQVTM, ANQGSEA. The ends were cut back, 7 bases at V and 3 bases at J, with 10 bases in the middle. The CDR3 is 12 residues long. CDR3 region: CSDRHGYNEQFF. The DNA of the CDR3 is TGCAGCGACCGACACGGCTACAATGAGCAGTTCTTC.

The gene calls are TRBV24-1 and TRBJ2-5, with D unresolved. Germline assignment: CDR1 KGHDR and CDR2 SFDVKD. The V end was cut by 4 bases, the J end by 0 bases, with 11 bases between. The CDR3 is 15 residues long. In DNA, the CDR3 is TGTGCCACCAGTGACTCTACAGAGTACCAAGAGACCCAGTACTTC. Protein: CATSDSTEYQETQYF.

The V and J genes are TRBV15 and TRBJ1-2; TRBD1 matches at 7 bases. This CDR3 has 14 amino acids. Germline-derived CDR1 and CDR2 are LNHNV and YYDKDF (reference sequence). V dropped 5 bases and J dropped 4; count of bases not matched to a gene: 7. The CDR3 is CATSATRQGYGYTF. The CDR3 DNA follows: TGTGCCACCAGCGCTACCCGACAGGGCTATGGCTACACCTTC.

This clone has only one observation. The chain uses TRBV5-1 and TRBJ1-4; D unresolved. The length of the CDR3 is 14 residues. Germline loops: CDR1 SGHRS, CDR2 YFSETQ. The ends were cut back, 0 bases at V and 4 bases at J, with 7 bases in the middle. The CDR3 protein is CASSLVGSNEKLFF. The CDR3, as DNA: TGCGCCAGCAGCTTGGTAGGGAGTAATGAAAAACTGTTTTTT.

The chain carries TRBV19 and TRBJ1-6, with 9 bases identical to TRBD1. The CDR3 totals 15 residues. Germline V lookup: CDR1 LNHDA, CDR2 SQIVND (reference sequence). The J segment lost 9 bases and the V segment lost 5 bases, leaving 8 bases of the junction unmatched. The CDR3 DNA reads as TGTGCCAGTAGTCGTGACACAGGGGGCACTTCACCCCTCCACTTT. It codes for CASSRDTGGTSPLHF.

J is TRBJ2-3 and V is TRBV9, with D possibly matching TRBD1 (6 bases). CDR3 size: 14 residues. The V and J ends lost 4 bases and 3 bases respectively, with 12 bases between them. From germline, CDR1 is SGDLS and CDR2 YYNGEE. CDR3 in amino acids: CASSRGMVTDTQYF. CDR3 coding DNA: TGTGCCAGCAGCAGGGGGATGGTAACAGATACGCAGTATTTT.

This chain connects TRBV7-9 to TRBJ2-3; TRBD2 might be the D (6 bases). The germline gives CDR1 SEHNR, CDR2 FQNEAQ (reference sequence). With 5 bases removed from V and 1 base from J, the gap between germline ends came to 13 bases. The CDR3 length is 15 residues. CDR3 DNA sequence: TGTGCCAGCAGCACCGGGACTTTCGGCACAGATACGCAGTATTTT. Translated, it gives CASSTGTFGTDTQYF.

This sequence joins TRBV30 and TRBJ1-1; D is ambiguous. The CDR3 covers 16 residues. Trimming stripped 2 bases from V and 0 bases from J, with 16 bases between. Germline V gene data show CDR1 as GTSNPN and CDR2 as SVGIG (reference sequence). This chain's CDR3 is CAWSLGSRPMNTEAFF. The CDR3 region has the DNA TGTGCCTGGAGTCTAGGGAGCAGACCCATGAACACTGAAGCTTTCTTT.